This entry lists 27 T cell receptor beta chains sequenced from one sample in a study of blood T cell repertoires in COVID-19. Clones were read by immunoSEQ multiplex PCR, and TCRdb kept only the in-frame ones, dropping some. The sample lists 350,000 to 450,000 clones, approximately 88% occurring once. The sequenced material came from peripheral blood. These receptors originate from a man aged 35 to 55 with acute or convalescent COVID-19.

This chain joins TRBV10-2 and TRBJ2-7; 10 bases agree with TRBD2. The germline CDR1 and CDR2 sequences are WSHSY and SAAADI. This CDR3 comprises 18 residues. J was trimmed by 5 bases and V by 0 bases; bases with no gene match: 13. CDR3 region: CASSESFLAGVKTDEQYF. As DNA, the CDR3 is TGCGCCAGCAGTGAGTCGTTCCTAGCGGGAGTCAAGACCGACGAGCAGTACTTC.

The chain employs TRBV5-1 and TRBJ2-3; D is possibly TRBD1 (7 bases). The CDR3 is 14 residues long. The germline V gene encodes CDR1 SGHRS and CDR2 YFSETQ. Deletions cut 2 bases from V and 3 bases from J, with 10 bases between. CDR3 sequence (DNA): TGCGCCAGCAGCTTACCAGGGGGGACAGATACGCAGTATTTT. Translating gives CASSLPGGTDTQYF.

V and J are TRBV6-2 or TRBV6-3 and TRBJ1-1; D is uncertain. Germline V gives CDR1 MNHEY, CDR2 SVGEGT. CDR3 length: 14 residues. The V end lost 0 bases, the J end lost 3 bases, and 8 bases lay between the germline ends. CDR3 region: CASSYSEGYTEAFF. The CDR3, as DNA: TGTGCCAGCAGTTACTCTGAGGGTTACACTGAAGCTTTCTTT.

This chain uses TRBV5-1 with TRBJ2-7; TRBD2 is a possible D gene (6 bases). V was clipped by 4 bases and J by 3 bases, with 17 bases between them. The germline gives CDR1 SGHRS, CDR2 YFSETQ. The CDR3 extends over 15 amino acids. CDR3 in DNA: TGCGCCAGCAGCCGGCGTTCGGATAGCGGCTACGAGCAGTACTTC. This translates into CASSRRSDSGYEQYF. Full variable domain (rest looked up from reference TRBV5-1 and TRBJ2-7): KAGVTQTPRYLIKTRGQQVTLSCSPISGHRSVSWYQQTPGQGLQFLFEYFSETQRNKGNFPGRFSGRQFSNSRSEMNVSTLELGDSALYLCASSRRSDSGYEQYFGPGTRLTVT.

CDR3 residues: CATRLYEQYF. CDR3 in DNA: TGTGCCACCCGTCTCTACGAGCAGTACTTC. The chain links TRBV6-5 to TRBJ2-7; D is uncertain. Trimming removed 10 bases at V and 3 bases at J, with 7 bases between. This CDR3 has 10 amino acids. The germline gives CDR1 MNHEY, CDR2 SVGAGI.

The genes are TRBV6-5 and TRBJ2-1; D might be TRBD2 (6 bases). The length of the CDR3 is 15 residues. Germline CDR1 is MNHEY and CDR2 is SVGAGI. The V end lost 7 bases, the J end lost 1 base, and 14 bases lay between the germline ends. The CDR3 bases are TGTGCCAGCACCCAAGCGGGCCTATCCTACAATGAGCAGTTCTTC. This gives the protein CASTQAGLSYNEQFF.

The chain links TRBV2 to TRBJ2-1; a possible D gene is TRBD1 (5 bases). V lost 3 bases and J 3 bases, leaving 6 bases between the germline ends. Per germline, CDR1 SNHLY and CDR2 FYNNEI. The CDR3 length is 13 residues. CDR3 nucleotide sequence: TGTGCCAGCAGTGATGACAGCTACAATGAGCAGTTCTTC. It specifies CASSDDSYNEQFF.

The chain recombines TRBV5-4 with TRBJ1-1; 9 nucleotides align to TRBD1. The CDR3 has 15 amino acids. Germline lookup yields CDR1 SGHNT and CDR2 YYREEE (reference sequence). The trim removed 3 bases at V and 4 bases at J, leaving 7 bases unmatched. CDR3 region: CASSSRTGDSTEAFF. Here the CDR3 DNA reads TGTGCCAGCAGCTCTCGGACAGGGGATAGCACTGAAGCTTTCTTT.

The chain carries TRBV7-9 and TRBJ2-7; 8 bases agree with TRBD1. V trimming: 5 bases; J trimming: 0 bases; junction bases outside the gene matches: 18. The CDR3 extends over 19 amino acids. CDR1 and CDR2 from the germline V gene are SEHNR and FQNEAQ (reference sequence). The CDR3 is CASSARPGQVGESSYEQYF. In DNA, the CDR3 is TGTGCCAGCAGCGCCCGACCGGGACAGGTCGGGGAGAGCTCCTACGAGCAGTACTTC.

The J gene is TRBJ2-2, the V gene TRBV7-3; maybe TRBD1 (5 bases). The germline CDR1 and CDR2 sequences are SGHTA and FQGTGA. Trimming left V 2 bases short and J 4 bases short, with 8 bases between. The CDR3 is made up of 14 amino acids. DNA of the CDR3: TGTGCCAGCAGCTTAGCAGGGCTCACCGGGGAGCTGTTTTTT. It encodes CASSLAGLTGELFF.

The chain uses TRBV19 and TRBJ2-6; weak D call: TRBD2 (6 bases). This CDR3 spans 19 amino acids. Germline assignment: CDR1 LNHDA and CDR2 SQIVND (reference sequence). Between the trimmed V and J ends, which lost 3 bases and 0 bases, there was a span of 18 bases. DNA for the CDR3: TGTGCCAGTAGTATTTCAGGTGGGGGGTCCTTCTCTGGGGCCAACGTCCTGACTTTC. It translates to CASSISGGGSFSGANVLTF.

The chain recombines TRBV29-1 with TRBJ1-2, with 8 bases that match TRBD1. Germline CDR1 and CDR2: SQVTM and ANQGSEA. This CDR3 is 13 amino acids long. Unmatched junction bases numbered 8, after V lost 6 bases and J lost 5 bases. The CDR3 nucleotides read TGCAGCGTAGGACAGGGTGATATATATGGCTACACCTTC. It is translated as CSVGQGDIYGYTF.

The V gene is TRBV27, the J gene TRBJ1-1; possible D gene TRBD1, 5 bases. Trimming pared 0 bases from V and 6 bases from J, leaving 8 bases between. The germline gives CDR1 MNHEY, CDR2 SMNVEV (reference sequence). The CDR3 totals 13 residues. CDR3 residues: CASSLSRDAEAFF. The CDR3 nucleotides read TGTGCCAGCAGTTTATCCAGGGATGCTGAAGCTTTCTTT.

The chain employs TRBV7-9 and TRBJ2-3; D is uncertain. CDR3 length: 14 residues. V dropped 0 bases and J dropped 4 bases, with 8 bases sitting between them. Germline assignment: CDR1 SEHNR and CDR2 FQNEAQ (reference sequence). The CDR3 here is CASSLALQPDTQYF. DNA of the CDR3: TGTGCCAGCAGCTTAGCCTTACAGCCAGATACGCAGTATTTT.

The CDR3 loop is CAWKKPSSGSRETQYF. CDR3 bases: TGTGCCTGGAAAAAGCCCTCTAGCGGGAGTAGAGAGACCCAGTACTTC. The chain carries TRBV30 and TRBJ2-5; the match to TRBD2 covers 10 bases. V lost 4 bases to trimming and J lost 4 bases; unmatched junction nucleotides: 12. CDR1 and CDR2 from the germline V gene are GTSNPN and SVGIG (reference sequence). The CDR3 spans 16 residues.

The chain carries TRBV19 and TRBJ1-1, with unresolved D. The CDR3 contains 13 residues. From germline, CDR1 is LNHDA and CDR2 SQIVND (reference sequence). V was trimmed by 7 bases and J by 5 bases, leaving 14 bases between them. Here the CDR3 DNA reads TGTGCCAGTACTGCTACCAGCGGGACTGAAGCTTTCTTT. Protein product: CASTATSGTEAFF.

V and J are TRBV27 and TRBJ2-7, with D unresolved. With 5 bases removed from V and 0 bases from J, the gap between germline ends came to 17 bases. The CDR3 loop spans 16 amino acids. Germline CDR1 and CDR2: MNHEY and SMNVEV (reference sequence). CDR3 sequence: CASSPTPLKSSYEQYF. DNA of the CDR3: TGTGCCAGCAGTCCCACGCCTTTAAAGAGCTCCTACGAGCAGTACTTC.

The rearrangement links TRBV4-3 to TRBJ2-4; D may be TRBD1 (6 bases). V lost 4 bases, J lost 2 bases, and 15 bases lay in between. From germline, CDR1 is LGHNA and CDR2 YSLEER. This CDR3 spans 16 amino acids. DNA for the CDR3: TGCGCCAGCAGCCTTACCTACGGACAGCCCAAAAACATTCAGTACTTC. This encodes CASSLTYGQPKNIQYF.

The chain couples TRBV10-2 to TRBJ1-4, with D possibly matching TRBD1 (6 bases). V was clipped by 6 bases and J by 6 bases, with 14 bases between them. Germline CDR1 WSHSY, CDR2 SAAADI. This CDR3 spans 14 amino acids. The CDR3 region is CASSLQGGYEKLFF. Here the CDR3 DNA reads TGCGCCAGCAGCTTACAGGGAGGGTATGAAAAACTGTTTTTT.

The chain couples TRBV5-1 to TRBJ2-1, with a tentative D call TRBD2 (5 bases). V lost 0 bases and J 8 bases, leaving 12 bases between the germline ends. Germline lookup yields CDR1 SGHRS and CDR2 YFSETQ. The CDR3 has 14 amino acids. The CDR3 here is CASSLASGRDEQFF. DNA for the CDR3: TGCGCCAGCAGCTTGGCGTCTGGGAGAGATGAGCAGTTCTTC.

The CDR3 loop is CASSPNGGSGIYGYTF. The CDR3 bases are TGTGCCAGCAGTCCAAACGGGGGGTCGGGGATATATGGCTACACCTTC. This chain joins TRBV7-2 and TRBJ1-2; perhaps TRBD1 as D (5 bases). The CDR3 contains 16 residues. Trimming removed 6 bases at V and 5 bases at J, with 22 bases between. The germline CDR1 and CDR2 sequences are SGHTA and FQGNSA.

The chain couples TRBV3-1 (or the pseudogene TRBV3-2) to TRBJ2-7, with 8 bases aligning to TRBD1. CDR3 size: 14 residues. V gave up 6 bases and J gave up 0 bases; unmatched junction bases: 4. The germline V gene has CDR1 LGHDT and CDR2 YNNKEL (reference sequence). DNA of the CDR3: TGTGCCAGCAGTTCCGGGACAGGCTCCTACGAGCAGTACTTC. It specifies CASSSGTGSYEQYF.

The chain is built from TRBV14 and TRBJ1-4; D ambiguous. This CDR3 region has 17 residues. V lost 1 base, J lost 7 bases, and 19 bases lay in between. Germline V lookup: CDR1 SGHDN, CDR2 FVKESK. The CDR3 loop reads CASSQVGGSGHREKLFF. The CDR3 DNA reads TGTGCCAGCAGCCAAGTTGGAGGGTCGGGTCACCGTGAAAAACTGTTTTTT.

The gene calls are TRBV27 and TRBJ2-2; D is unclear. V lost 0 bases, J lost 3 bases, and 5 bases lay in between. The CDR3 runs to 14 residues. Germline-derived CDR1 and CDR2 are MNHEY and SMNVEV (reference sequence). CDR3 in amino acids: CASSLSLYTGELFF. The CDR3, as DNA: TGTGCCAGCAGTTTATCACTATACACCGGGGAGCTGTTTTTT.

This clone was detected once. J is TRBJ1-3 and V is TRBV11-2; D is unclear. The CDR3 extends over 15 amino acids. V lost 3 bases and J lost 4, with 13 bases in between. Germline V gene data show CDR1 as SGHAT and CDR2 as FQNNGV. CDR3 DNA: TGTGCCAGCAGCTTTTCGAGAGGAGAAGGAAACACCATATATTTT. This gives the protein CASSFSRGEGNTIYF.

V gene TRBV21-1 combines with J gene TRBJ1-1; the listed D gene, TRBD1, was not tested against the DNA. TRBV21-1 is a pseudogene segment. The CDR3 has 13 amino acids. CDR3 sequence reads: CASSKRQGTEAFF. The CDR3 bases are TGTGCCAGCAGCAAAAGACAGGGCACTGAAGCTTTCTTT.

The V call is TRBV6-1, the J call TRBJ1-1; D may be TRBD1 (5 bases). The CDR3 covers 14 residues. The germline V gene has CDR1 MNHNS and CDR2 SASEGT. V was pared by 2 bases and J by 3 bases, with 10 bases between. CDR3 coding DNA: TGTGCCAGCAGTGAACCAGGGATGTACACTGAAGCTTTCTTT. Translation gives CASSEPGMYTEAFF.